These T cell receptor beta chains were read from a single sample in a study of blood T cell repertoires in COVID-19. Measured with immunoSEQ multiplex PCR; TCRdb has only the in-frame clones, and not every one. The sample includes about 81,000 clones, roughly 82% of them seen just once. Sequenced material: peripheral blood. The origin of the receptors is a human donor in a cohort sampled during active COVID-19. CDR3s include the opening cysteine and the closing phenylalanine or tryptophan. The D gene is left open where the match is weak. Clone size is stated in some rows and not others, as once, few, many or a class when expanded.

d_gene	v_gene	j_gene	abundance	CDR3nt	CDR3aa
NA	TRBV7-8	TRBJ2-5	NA	TGTGCCAGCAGCCTCCCCGGACCCAAGGGGGAGACCCAGTACTTC	CASSLPGPKGETQYF
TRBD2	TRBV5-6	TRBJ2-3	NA	TGTGCCAGCAGCTTTGGACTAGCGGGGGACCCGATCACAGATACGCAGTATTTT	CASSFGLAGDPITDTQYF
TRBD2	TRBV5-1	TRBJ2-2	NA	TGCGCCAGCAGCCCGCAGGGGCGACTAGCGACGTCCGGGGAGCTGTTTTTT	CASSPQGRLATSGELFF
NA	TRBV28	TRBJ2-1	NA	TGTGCCAGCAACACCCGGGACAATGACAATGAGCAGTTCTTC	CASNTRDNDNEQFF
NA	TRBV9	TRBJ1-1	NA	TGTGCCAGCTCAGGTGATGGTAGAGGCAGGGGCCCTGAAGCTTTCTTT	CASSGDGRGRGPEAFF
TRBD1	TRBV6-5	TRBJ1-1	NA	TGTGCCACCAAACAGGGGCTCACTGAAGCTTTCTTT	CATKQGLTEAFF
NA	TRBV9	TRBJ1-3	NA	TGTGCCAGCAGCTTCGGAGATGGAAACACCATATATTTT	CASSFGDGNTIYF
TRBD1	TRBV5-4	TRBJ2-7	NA	TGTGCCAGCAGCTACGACAGGGGATCCCCCTACGAGCAGTACTTC	CASSYDRGSPYEQYF
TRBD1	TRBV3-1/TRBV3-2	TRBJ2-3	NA	TGTGCCAGCAGCCAATCACAGGGGTACACAGATACGCAGTATTTT	CASSQSQGYTDTQYF
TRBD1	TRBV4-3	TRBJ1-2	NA	TGCGCCAGCAGCCAAGGGCCCACAGGGGCTGGCTACACCTTC	CASSQGPTGAGYTF
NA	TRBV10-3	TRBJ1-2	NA	TGTGCCATCAGTGATGACAGAAACTCCTATGGCTACACCTTC	CAISDDRNSYGYTF
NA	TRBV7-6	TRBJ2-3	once	TGTGCCAGCAGCTTAGGTAATATCGCGACAGATACGCAGTATTTT	CASSLGNIATDTQYF
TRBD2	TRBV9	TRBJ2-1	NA	TGCGCCAGCAGCGTGCGAGCGGGGGGGGATGAGCAGTTCTTC	CASSVRAGGDEQFF
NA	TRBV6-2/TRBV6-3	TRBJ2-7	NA	TGTGCCAGCAGTTATACAGTGACAGGAACCTACGAGCAGTACTTC	CASSYTVTGTYEQYF
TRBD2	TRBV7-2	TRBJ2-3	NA	TGTGCCAGCAGCTTAAGACTAGCGGGGGGCACAGATACGCAGTATTTT	CASSLRLAGGTDTQYF
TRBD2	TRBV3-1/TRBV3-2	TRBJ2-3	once	TGTGCCAGCAGCCAAGTATTTAGCGGGAGTGTGCCAGATACGCAGTATTTT	CASSQVFSGSVPDTQYF
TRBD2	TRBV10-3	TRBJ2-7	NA	TGTGCCATCAGACAAAGCGGGAGGGCCTCCTCCGAGCAGTACTTC	CAIRQSGRASSEQYF
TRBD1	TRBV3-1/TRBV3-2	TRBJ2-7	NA	TGTGCCAGCACCCCGGGGTGGGACAGGGCAGGGGAGCAGTACTTC	CASTPGWDRAGEQYF
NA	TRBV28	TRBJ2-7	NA	TGTGCCAGCAGTTCCTCGGACATTTCCTACGAGCAGTACTTC	CASSSSDISYEQYF
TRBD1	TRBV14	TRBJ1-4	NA	TGTGCCAGCAGCCAAGATGGACAGGGGGCAGGACTGTTTTTT	CASSQDGQGAGLFF
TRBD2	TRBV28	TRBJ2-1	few	TGTGCCAGCAGCTCCAGGGAGGGTTTGAATGAGCAGTTCTTC	CASSSREGLNEQFF
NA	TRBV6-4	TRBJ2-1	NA	TGTGCCAGCAGTAGGGAGCTACGGATCTGGACGGACAATGAGCAGTTCTTC	CASSRELRIWTDNEQFF
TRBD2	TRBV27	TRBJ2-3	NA	TGTGCCAGCAGTAGCGGGAGGAGGGCAGATACGCAGTATTTT	CASSSGRRADTQYF
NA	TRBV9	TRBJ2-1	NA	TGTGCCAGCAGCGTTCTTGTTCAGGGGGGCAATGAGCAGTTCTTC	CASSVLVQGGNEQFF
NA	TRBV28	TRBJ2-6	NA	TGTGCCAGCAGTGCCCCCAGGGGTTCTGGGGCCAACGTCCTGACTTTC	CASSAPRGSGANVLTF
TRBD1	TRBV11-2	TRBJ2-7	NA	TGTGCCAGCAGCTTAACAGGGGTTTACGAGCAGTACTTC	CASSLTGVYEQYF
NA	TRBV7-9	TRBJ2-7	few	TGTGCCAGCAGCTTAGCCCCGGACAGAACCTACGAGCAGTACTTC	CASSLAPDRTYEQYF
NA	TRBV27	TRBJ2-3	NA	TGTGCCACCCAGACCGCCGGCGACAGTCGCAGCACAGATACGCAGTATTTT	CATQTAGDSRSTDTQYF
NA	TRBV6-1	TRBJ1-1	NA	TGTGCCAGCAGTGAAATCCCTCCCACTGAAGCTTTCTTT	CASSEIPPTEAFF
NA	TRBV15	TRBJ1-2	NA	TGTGCCACCCGGCAGGCCTCTAACTATGGCTACACCTTC	CATRQASNYGYTF
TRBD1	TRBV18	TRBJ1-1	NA	TGTGCCAGCTCAAGCTTCGGGACAGGGAACACTGAAGCTTTCTTT	CASSSFGTGNTEAFF
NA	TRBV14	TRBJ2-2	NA	TGTGCCAGCAGCCCTCTTCGAGCCGGCGGGGAGCTGTTTTTT	CASSPLRAGGELFF
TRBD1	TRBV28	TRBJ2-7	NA	TGTGCCAGCAGTTTAACAGGGACAGGGCGGTACGAGCAGTACTTC	CASSLTGTGRYEQYF
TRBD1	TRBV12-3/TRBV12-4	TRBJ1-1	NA	TGTGCCAGTAAACAGGGGCCGGGAACTGAAGCTTTCTTT	CASKQGPGTEAFF
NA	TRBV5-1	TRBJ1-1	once	TGCGCCAGCAGCTTGGAAGGGGCCACTGAAGCTTTCTTT	CASSLEGATEAFF
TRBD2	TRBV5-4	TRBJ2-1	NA	TGTGCCAGCAGCTTGGAGCTTACTAGCGTTTACTACAATGAGCAGTTCTTC	CASSLELTSVYYNEQFF
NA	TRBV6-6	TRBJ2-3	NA	TGTGCCAGCGGCTCCCCCGGGAGCCTGGATACGCAGTATTTT	CASGSPGSLDTQYF
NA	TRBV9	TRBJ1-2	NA	TGTGCCAGCAGCGTAGCCTTCCAGGCCGATAACTATGGCTACACCTTC	CASSVAFQADNYGYTF
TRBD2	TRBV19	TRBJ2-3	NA	TGTGCCAGTAGTGTAATGGGACTAGCGTCGGTAGATACGCAGTATTTT	CASSVMGLASVDTQYF
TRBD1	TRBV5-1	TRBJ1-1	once	TGCGCCAGCAGCTCCCAGGGGGGACGTACTGAAGCTTTCTTT	CASSSQGGRTEAFF
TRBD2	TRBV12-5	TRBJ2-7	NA	TGTGCTAGTGCCCAACGGACTAGCGGGACCTACGAGCAGTACTTC	CASAQRTSGTYEQYF
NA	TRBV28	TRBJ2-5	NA	TGTGCCAGCAGTTTCCCAAAAGAGACCCAGTACTTC	CASSFPKETQYF
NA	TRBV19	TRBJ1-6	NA	TGTGCCAGTAGTAGTATCTCAGGGGATCCGAATTCACCCCTCCACTTT	CASSSISGDPNSPLHF
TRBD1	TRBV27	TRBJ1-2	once	TGTGCCAGCAGTTTTCGACCCCCAGGACAGGGTGACTATGGCTACACCTTC	CASSFRPPGQGDYGYTF
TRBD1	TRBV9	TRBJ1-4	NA	TGTGCCAGCAGCCCCCAGTTGAGGGGGCCGAATGAAAAACTGTTTTTT	CASSPQLRGPNEKLFF
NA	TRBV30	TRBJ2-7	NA	TGTGCCTGGAGCAGGGTCTACGAGCAGTACTTC	CAWSRVYEQYF
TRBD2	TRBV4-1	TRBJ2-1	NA	TGCGCCAGCAGCCAACCCCCTATTACTAGCGGCCCTACTGACGAGCAGTTCTTC	CASSQPPITSGPTDEQFF
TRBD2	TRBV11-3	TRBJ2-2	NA	TGTGCCAGCAGCCCCGGGACTAGCACGGACACCGGGGAGCTGTTTTTT	CASSPGTSTDTGELFF
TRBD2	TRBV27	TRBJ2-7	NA	TGTGCCAGCAGTTTGACAGCGGGGGGATCCTACGAGCAGTACTTC	CASSLTAGGSYEQYF
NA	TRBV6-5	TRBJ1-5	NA	TGTGCCAGCAGTTACGATCAGGGTAAGCAGCCCCAGCATTTT	CASSYDQGKQPQHF
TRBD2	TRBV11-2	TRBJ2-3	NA	TGTGCCAGCAGCCGGCGGGGAGGGGCCACAGATACGCAGTATTTT	CASSRRGGATDTQYF
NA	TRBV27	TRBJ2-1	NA	TGTGCCAGCAGTTTAGGGCAAGGTAGGAATGAGCAGTTCTTC	CASSLGQGRNEQFF
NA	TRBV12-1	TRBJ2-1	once	TGTGCCAGAAGACTAGCGGGAGTTCCCTACTACAATGAGCAGTTCTTC	CARRLAGVPYYNEQFF
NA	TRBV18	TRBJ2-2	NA	TGTGCCAGCTCATCGGTTACGAACACCGGGGAGCTGTTTTTT	CASSSVTNTGELFF
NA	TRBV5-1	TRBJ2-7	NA	TGCGCCAGCAGCGCCGGCATGGGCGGGAACTACGAGCAGTACTTC	CASSAGMGGNYEQYF